The 23 T cell receptor beta chains presented below share a single source sample, sequenced in a study of regulatory T cells in long-lasting Graves disease (dated by TCRdb to about 2021). The library was produced with multiplex PCR. Sequencing was performed on an Illumina HiSeq 4000. CDR3 regions were amplified by Arm-PCR with iRepertoire HTBI primers to construct TCR beta libraries. Using fastp trimming at Q25 and MiXCR clonotype assembly, TCRdb reanalyzed the public sequencing data and kept in-frame beta chains. Rows with one shared CDR3 protein collapse into an entry with the most common genes and DNA. Within this sample are 450,000 to 500,000 distinct CDR3 sequences, with 15% to 20% of them counted one time only. Of the sample, roughly an eighth is held by the ten largest clones. The time point label corresponds to: newly diagnosed GD, antithyroid drugs for less than 3 months. For both TCR sequencing and RNA sequencing, RNA was extracted from PBMCs using TRIzol.

These data were also reused for a study on T cells in Graves' hyperthyroidism and ophthalmopathy.

Sequenced here: peripheral blood mononuclear cells (PBMCs), sampled at new diagnosis, from a patient treated with antithyroid drugs. Source of these receptors: a man aged 35 to 55 with Graves disease. Donor details come from another sample of the same person, matched by shared clones.

This clonotype was recorded a few times. The chain recombines TRBV7-9 with TRBJ2-7; D unclear. V was trimmed by 5 bases and J by 0 bases, leaving 17 bases between them. CDR1 SEHNR and CDR2 FQNEAQ come from the germline V gene (reference sequence). The length of the CDR3 is 16 residues. CDR3 DNA: TGTGCCAGCAGCGAAGGGTCCTCATGGAGCTCCTACGAGCAGTACTTC. It encodes CASSEGSSWSSYEQYF.

The chain employs TRBV11-2 and TRBJ2-5; 7 positions agree with TRBD2. The germline V gene encodes CDR1 SGHAT and CDR2 FQNNGV. The CDR3 sequence is 14 residues long. V gave up 1 base and J gave up 6 bases; unmatched junction bases: 5. CDR3 in DNA: TGTGCCAGCAGCTTAGGTGGGAGGGGCCAGACCCAGTACTTC. Translating gives CASSLGGRGQTQYF. Filled out from reference TRBV11-2 and TRBJ2-5, the complete variable domain reads EAGVAQSPRYKIIEKRQSVAFWCNPISGHATLYWYQQILGQGPKLLIQFQNNGVVDDSQLPKDRFSAERLKGVDSTLKIQPAKLEDSAVYLCASSLGGRGQTQYFGPGTRLLVL.

This chain connects TRBV28 to TRBJ1-2; possible D gene TRBD1, 5 bases. This CDR3 region has 13 residues. CDR1 and CDR2 from the germline V gene are MDHEN and SYDVKM. The V and J ends lost 6 bases and 8 bases respectively, with 16 bases between them. CDR3 protein: CASRPPGGIGYTF. Here the CDR3 DNA reads TGTGCCAGCAGACCTCCGGGGGGGATCGGCTACACCTTC.

This clonotype occurred many times. The DNA of the CDR3 is TGCGCCAGCGAGCGGGATAGCTACAATGAGCAGTTCTTC. This translates into CASERDSYNEQFF. The V and J genes are TRBV5-1 and TRBJ2-1; 7 positions agree with TRBD2. V was pared by 7 bases and J by 3 bases, with 4 bases of the junction left unmatched. The CDR3 totals 13 residues. Germline V gives CDR1 SGHRS, CDR2 YFSETQ. Complete variable domain (other parts from reference TRBV5-1 and TRBJ2-1): KAGVTQTPRYLIKTRGQQVTLSCSPISGHRSVSWYQQTPGQGLQFLFEYFSETQRNKGNFPGRFSGRQFSNSRSEMNVSTLELGDSALYLCASERDSYNEQFFGPGTRLTVL.

This clonotype was picked up one time. A read error likely explains this, since a far larger clone differs by one base. Likely a read error: the CDR3 ends without its conserved phenylalanine or tryptophan. The chain joins TRBV11-3 to TRBJ1-1, with a weak D call TRBD1 (6 bases). Between the trimmed V and J ends, which lost 5 bases and 3 bases, there was a span of 16 bases. There are 15 residues in the CDR3. Germline-derived CDR1 and CDR2 are SGHNT and YENEEA. This CDR3 is CASSTPSDRHTEAFL. CDR3 bases: TGTGCCAGCAGCACCCCCTCGGACAGACACACTGAAGCTTTCCTT.

The chain links TRBV19 to TRBJ2-1; no reliable D call. Germline V gene sequence: CDR1 LNHDA, CDR2 SQIVND (reference sequence). Deletions cut 0 bases from V and 0 bases from J, with 9 bases between. This CDR3 comprises 16 residues. CDR3 in DNA: TGTGCCAGTAGTATAGATGCCTCTAGCTCCTACAATGAGCAGTTCTTC. Its protein product is CASSIDASSSYNEQFF.

The CDR3 nucleotides read TGTGCCAGCAGTTTGTGGGACAGGGGCGGAGAAGCTTTCTTT. It is translated as CASSLWDRGGEAFF. The chain links TRBV12-3 or TRBV12-4 to TRBJ1-1; 10 bases align to TRBD1. The CDR3 sequence is 14 residues long. V was clipped by 3 bases and J by 8 bases; unmatched bases: 6.

This clonotype showed up many times. The chain couples TRBV18 to TRBJ2-7; 9 bases map to TRBD1. The CDR3 is made up of 14 amino acids. In germline, CDR1 is KGHSH, CDR2 LQKENI. With 6 bases clipped from V and 9 bases from J, the junction kept 12 bases outside the gene matches. This chain's CDR3 is CASSPDRGRPRQYF. The CDR3, as DNA: TGTGCCAGCTCTCCGGACAGGGGTCGCCCCCGGCAGTACTTC.

The V and J genes are TRBV12-3 or TRBV12-4 and TRBJ2-1; D might be TRBD1 or TRBD2, each matching 5 bases. The CDR3 runs 15 residues. The ends were cut back, 5 bases at V and 7 bases at J, with 18 bases in the middle. CDR3 residues: CASSDLSGPRNEQFF. The DNA of the CDR3 is TGTGCCAGCAGTGATCTCTCGGGACCCAGAAATGAGCAGTTCTTC.

V gene TRBV24-1 combines with J gene TRBJ2-1; D call uncertain. Germline loops: CDR1 KGHDR, CDR2 SFDVKD. The CDR3 is made up of 13 amino acids. V lost 4 bases and J 5 bases, leaving 8 bases between the germline ends. The CDR3 reads CATSEPTHNEQFF. In nucleotides, the CDR3 is TGTGCCACCAGTGAGCCCACGCACAATGAGCAGTTCTTC.

As for this clonotype: A read error may explain this, as a much larger clone is one base away. CDR3 nucleotides: TGTGCCAGCAGTGAGCGGCGTCAATCCTACAATGAGCAGTTCTTC. Residues: CASSERRQSYNEQFF. The rearrangement links TRBV2 to TRBJ2-1, with D uncertain. V lost 3 bases and J 1 base, leaving 10 bases between the germline ends. Germline values: CDR1 SNHLY, CDR2 FYNNEI. CDR3 size: 15 residues. Filled out from reference TRBV2 and TRBJ2-1, the complete variable domain reads EPEVTQTPSHQVTQMGQEVILRCVPISNHLYFYWYRQILGQKVEFLVSFYNNEISEKSEIFDDQFSVERPDGSNFTLKIRSTKLEDSAMYFCASSERRQSYNEQFFGPGTRLTVL.

The CDR3 is CASSTYRRDEKLFF. For the CDR3, the DNA is TGTGCCAGTAGTACCTACAGGAGAGATGAAAAACTGTTTTTT. The chain joins TRBV19 to TRBJ1-4, with a weak D call TRBD1 (5 bases). CDR3 size: 14 residues. Trimming stripped 4 bases from V and 6 bases from J, with 12 bases between. Germline V gene data show CDR1 as LNHDA and CDR2 as SQIVND (reference sequence). The variable domain in full, with the rest retrieved from reference TRBV19 and TRBJ1-4, is DGGITQSPKYLFRKEGQNVTLSCEQNLNHDAMYWYRQDPGQGLRLIYYSQIVNDFQKGDIAEGYSVSREKKESFPLTVTSAQKNPTAFYLCASSTYRRDEKLFFGSGTQLSVL.

Comment on this clonotype: Given a much more abundant clone one base away, this may be a read error. This chain links TRBV28 with TRBJ2-5; D is uncertain. With 7 bases removed from V and 11 bases from J, the gap between germline ends came to 29 bases. The CDR3 length is 16 residues. Germline V gives CDR1 MDHEN, CDR2 SYDVKM. As DNA, the CDR3 is TGTGCCAGCACCTCATTCGGCAGTATGTTACTCGATGAGCAGTACTTC. It specifies CASTSFGSMLLDEQYF.

This clonotype was observed many times. The gene calls are TRBV18 and TRBJ2-3; D call uncertain. The V end lost 8 bases, the J end lost 5 bases, and 8 bases lay between the germline ends. Germline loops: CDR1 KGHSH, CDR2 LQKENI. The CDR3 is 11 amino acids. This chain's CDR3 is CASSPIDTQYF. Written as DNA, the CDR3 is TGTGCCAGCAGCCCGATAGATACGCAGTATTTT.

This clonotype has at least ten counts. This chain uses TRBV14 with TRBJ2-3, with 8 bases lining up with TRBD1. The length of the CDR3 is 15 residues. V trimming: 3 bases; J trimming: 7 bases; junction bases outside the gene matches: 9. Germline V lookup: CDR1 SGHDN, CDR2 FVKESK. The CDR3, as DNA: TGTGCCAGCAGCCAGCGGACAGGGATGATTTATACGCAGTATTTT. Protein: CASSQRTGMIYTQYF.

This clonotype occurred many times. The chain combines TRBV5-1 with TRBJ2-7, with D perhaps assigned TRBD1 or TRBD2 (6 bases each). The CDR3 runs to 15 residues. Germline loops: CDR1 SGHRS, CDR2 YFSETQ. With 4 bases removed from V and 2 bases from J, the gap between germline ends came to 16 bases. The chain's CDR3 is CASSPGAGRAYEQYF. For the CDR3, the DNA is TGCGCCAGCAGCCCGGGGGCGGGTCGTGCCTACGAGCAGTACTTC.

This clonotype was detected many times. The rearrangement links TRBV18 to TRBJ2-7; TRBD1 matches at 10 bases. Germline V lookup: CDR1 KGHSH, CDR2 LQKENI. The CDR3 contains 16 residues. J was trimmed by 1 base and V by 3 bases; bases with no gene match: 6. The chain's CDR3 is CASSPEWTGGSYEQYF. The CDR3 bases are TGTGCCAGCTCACCTGAGTGGACAGGGGGATCCTACGAGCAGTACTTC.

There are a few counts of this clonotype. CDR3 sequence reads: CSALIDTGELFF. Here the CDR3 DNA reads TGCAGTGCGTTAATTGACACCGGGGAGCTGTTTTTT. The V gene is TRBV20-1, the J gene TRBJ2-2; D is uncertain. This CDR3 has 12 amino acids. The germline V gene has CDR1 DFQATT and CDR2 SNEGSKA (reference sequence). V dropped 6 bases and J dropped 3 bases, with 8 bases sitting between them.

This clonotype came up a few times. The chain couples TRBV10-2 to TRBJ2-1, with 13 positions matching TRBD2. The V gene end was trimmed by 3 bases and the J gene end by 7 bases; junction bases not matched to a gene: 3. The CDR3 sequence is 15 residues long. Germline values: CDR1 WSHSY, CDR2 SAAADI. CDR3 sequence reads: CASSETSGGGNEQFF. In DNA form, the CDR3 reads TGCGCCAGCAGTGAAACTAGCGGGGGGGGTAATGAGCAGTTCTTC.

This clonotype was seen ten or more times. This chain links TRBV6-1 with TRBJ2-1, with D perhaps given as TRBD1 or TRBD2 (5 bases each). CDR3 length equals 15 residues. Per germline, CDR1 MNHNS and CDR2 SASEGT. Between the trimmed V and J ends, which lost 8 bases and 6 bases, there was a span of 20 bases. Here the CDR3 DNA reads TGTGCCAGCCCCGAAGGGACGAGATCGGGCAATGAGCAGTTCTTC. Its protein is CASPEGTRSGNEQFF.

This clonotype occurred many times. The J gene is TRBJ2-2, the V gene TRBV2, with D possibly being TRBD2 (5 bases). V lost 6 bases and J lost 6, with 8 bases in between. The length of the CDR3 is 12 residues. CDR1 and CDR2 from the germline V gene are SNHLY and FYNNEI. CDR3 residues: CASRRVAGELFF. The CDR3 bases are TGTGCCAGCAGGAGGGTCGCCGGGGAGCTGTTTTTT.

The chain joins TRBV10-2 to TRBJ2-1, with TRBD2 matching over 10 bases. CDR1 and CDR2 from the germline V gene are WSHSY and SAAADI. The V gene end was trimmed by 9 bases and the J gene end by 7 bases; junction bases not matched to a gene: 6. CDR3 length equals 13 residues. CDR3 protein: CARSAGGGNEQFF. The CDR3 region has the DNA TGCGCCAGATCAGCGGGAGGGGGGAATGAGCAGTTCTTC.

V gene TRBV5-1 combines with J gene TRBJ1-3; 8 bases match TRBD1. Germline V gene lookup returns CDR1 SGHRS and CDR2 YFSETQ. V gave up 4 bases and J gave up 0 bases; unmatched junction bases: 3. The CDR3 is made up of 15 amino acids. Here the CDR3 DNA reads TGCGCCAGCAGCCGGGGGACAGGCTCTGGAAACACCATATATTTT. It specifies CASSRGTGSGNTIYF. Complete variable domain (other parts from reference TRBV5-1 and TRBJ1-3): KAGVTQTPRYLIKTRGQQVTLSCSPISGHRSVSWYQQTPGQGLQFLFEYFSETQRNKGNFPGRFSGRQFSNSRSEMNVSTLELGDSALYLCASSRGTGSGNTIYFGEGSWLTVV.